This TCR beta chain was sequenced in a study of graft-versus-host responses after intestinal transplantation. Findings and limits, study-wide: There was an association between peak levels of circulating GvH clones and early post-transplant HvG declines.

The assay was immunoSEQ multiplex PCR, and TCRdb's table has in-frame clones only and misses some. In the table there are around 9,000 clones, about 30% of which are singletons. This clone qualifies as medium-sized. Responders (approximately 200,000, CFSE-labeled) were co-plated with approximately 200,000 irradiated, violet-dye-labeled stimulators. Germline V gene lookup returns CDR1 SGHVS and CDR2 FNYEAQ. CDR3 length equals 14 residues. The V end was cut by 5 bases, the J end by 4 bases, with 12 bases between. The chain is built from TRBV7-6 and TRBJ1-3; maybe TRBD1 (6 bases). The origin of this receptor is a human patient who was an organ donor for intestinal transplantation. Sequencing used alloreactive CD8+ T cells from a mixed lymphocyte reaction culture, obtained before transplantation. Subset indicated: CFSE-low proliferating T cells sorted from approximately six-day pre-transplant mixed lymphocyte reaction (GvH or HvG direction). The CDR3 reads CASSPGGAGNTIYF. The CDR3 bases are TGTGCCAGCAGCCCCGGGGGGGCGGGAAACACCATATATTTT.